This is a list of T cell receptor beta chains from one sample in a study of blood T cell repertoires in COVID-19. Assay used: immunoSEQ multiplex PCR; TCRdb lists only in-frame clones, some missing. The sample records a few hundred thousand clones, over 80% being singletons. The sample taken for sequencing was PBMCs or T cells enriched from blood (not recorded which). The source of these receptors is a man between 18 and 35 years old with acute COVID-19. CDR3s include the opening cysteine and the closing phenylalanine or tryptophan. A D gene is named only where the DNA matches it firmly. Not every row has a clone size; where given, it reads once, few, many or a size class.

TRBV10-3	TRBJ1-2	-	-	CAIPLDDRNGYTF	TGTGCCATTCCTCTGGACGACAGAAATGGCTACACCTTC
TRBV6-5	TRBJ2-3	TRBD1	-	CATFGDRGHPDTQYF	TGTGCCACTTTCGGGGACAGGGGGCACCCAGATACGCAGTATTTT
TRBV6-5	TRBJ1-1	-	-	CASSQWLLNTEAFF	TGTGCCAGCAGCCAGTGGCTCCTTAACACTGAAGCTTTCTTT
TRBV7-8	TRBJ1-4	-	-	CASSPPPGGEKLFF	TGTGCCAGCAGCCCCCCCCCGGGGGGAGAAAAACTGTTTTTT
TRBV6-2/TRBV6-3	TRBJ2-7	TRBD2	-	CASSYSGTRNPEQYF	TGTGCCAGCAGTTACTCTGGGACTAGAAATCCCGAGCAGTACTTC
TRBV19	TRBJ2-7	-	-	CASSIRQTTTDYEQYF	TGTGCCAGTAGTATTAGGCAGACAACCACCGATTACGAGCAGTACTTC
TRBV14	TRBJ2-1	TRBD2	-	CASSQPGLAVNEQFF	TGTGCCAGCAGCCAACCGGGACTAGCGGTCAATGAGCAGTTCTTC
TRBV9	TRBJ1-2	TRBD1	-	CASSTSPTGGDGYTF	TGTGCCAGCAGCACTAGTCCCACAGGGGGCGATGGCTACACCTTC
TRBV2	TRBJ1-6	-	-	CASSPRLTESYSPLHF	TGTGCCAGCAGCCCACGGTTAACAGAGTCCTACTCACCCCTCCACTTT
TRBV29-1	TRBJ1-3	-	-	CSVRFYSGNTIYF	TGCAGCGTCAGGTTTTACTCTGGAAACACCATATATTTT
TRBV2	TRBJ2-2	TRBD2	-	CASSVLAGNTGELFF	TGTGCCAGCAGTGTTCTAGCGGGCAACACCGGGGAGCTGTTTTTT
TRBV4-1	TRBJ1-1	TRBD1	-	CASSQGTGGPSTEAFF	TGCGCCAGCAGCCAAGGGACAGGGGGCCCTAGCACTGAAGCTTTCTTT
TRBV7-2	TRBJ2-1	TRBD2	-	CAIWAGAGGDEQFF	TGTGCCATCTGGGCGGGAGCGGGAGGGGATGAGCAGTTCTTC
TRBV6-5	TRBJ1-2	-	-	CASSWGRNYGYTF	TGTGCCAGCAGTTGGGGCAGAAACTATGGCTACACCTTC
TRBV19	TRBJ2-7	-	-	CASSTGTGGRSYEQYF	TGTGCCAGTAGTACCGGGACTGGTGGGAGGTCCTACGAGCAGTACTTC
TRBV18	TRBJ2-2	TRBD2	-	CASSPRGLAGNTGELFF	TGTGCCAGCTCACCAAGGGGACTAGCGGGGAACACCGGGGAGCTGTTTTTT
TRBV14	TRBJ1-2	TRBD1	-	CASRQGTVNFGYTF	TGTGCCAGCAGGCAAGGGACAGTGAACTTCGGCTACACCTTC
TRBV28	TRBJ1-1	-	-	CASSLSTEAFF	TGTGCCAGCAGTCTTAGCACTGAAGCTTTCTTT
TRBV28	TRBJ2-1	-	-	CASSFTGAPGEQFF	TGTGCCAGCAGTTTCACGGGAGCCCCGGGTGAGCAGTTCTTC
TRBV27	TRBJ1-2	TRBD1	-	CASSLFLRRAQGQDGYTF	TGTGCCAGCAGTTTATTTTTGCGCCGTGCACAGGGGCAGGATGGCTACACCTTC
TRBV6-5	TRBJ2-4	-	-	CASSYSSGNIQYF	TGTGCCAGCAGTTACTCATCGGGGAACATTCAGTACTTC
TRBV5-4	TRBJ2-2	TRBD1	-	CASSLDDQGQYGELFF	TGTGCCAGCAGCTTGGATGATCAGGGACAGTACGGGGAGCTGTTTTTT
TRBV27	TRBJ1-6	-	-	CASSSEQLNSTPLHF	TGTGCCAGCAGCTCTGAACAGCTAAATTCCACACCCCTCCACTTT
TRBV18	TRBJ1-5	-	-	CASSPQGGWNQPQHF	TGTGCCAGCTCACCCCAGGGAGGCTGGAATCAGCCCCAGCATTTT
TRBV2	TRBJ1-5	TRBD1	-	CASSVTGGQNQPQHF	TGTGCCAGCAGTGTCACCGGGGGACAGAATCAGCCCCAGCATTTT
TRBV2	TRBJ2-2	TRBD2	once	CASRLAGATGELFF	TGTGCCAGCCGACTAGCGGGAGCCACCGGGGAGCTGTTTTTT
TRBV29-1	TRBJ1-1	-	-	CSVVQSGAFF	TGCAGCGTTGTACAATCGGGAGCTTTCTTT
TRBV11-2	TRBJ2-3	TRBD2	-	CASRHGTSGTTDTQYF	TGTGCCAGCAGACACGGGACTAGCGGAACCACAGATACGCAGTATTTT
TRBV5-1	TRBJ2-4	TRBD2	-	CASSFFGLVEDIQYF	TGCGCCAGCAGCTTCTTTGGACTAGTGGAGGACATTCAGTACTTC
TRBV30	TRBJ2-2	-	-	CAWKMQRNTGELFF	TGTGCCTGGAAAATGCAGCGAAACACCGGGGAGCTGTTTTTT
TRBV11-2	TRBJ2-7	-	-	CASSLDNSYEQYF	TGTGCCAGCAGCCTGGACAACTCCTACGAGCAGTACTTC
TRBV10-3	TRBJ2-7	-	-	CAISESAARSLRGPYEQYF	TGTGCCATCAGTGAGTCAGCAGCTCGGTCACTTCGGGGTCCCTACGAGCAGTACTTC
TRBV5-1	TRBJ1-3	TRBD1	few	CASSSGDRVVRDTIYF	TGCGCCAGCAGCTCGGGGGACAGGGTGGTTCGGGACACCATATATTTT
TRBV6-5	TRBJ1-2	-	-	CASSPTLTAYGYTF	TGTGCCAGCAGTCCGACGTTGACAGCCTATGGCTACACCTTC
TRBV2	TRBJ1-6	TRBD1	-	CASSEQRGRHNSPLHF	TGTGCCAGCAGTGAACAAAGGGGGCGTCATAATTCACCCCTCCACTTT
TRBV11-3	TRBJ1-2	-	-	CATSDRDNYGYTF	TGTGCCACCTCCGATCGGGATAACTATGGCTACACCTTC
TRBV11-3	TRBJ2-7	TRBD2	-	CASSAGTSGRHAYEQYF	TGTGCCAGCAGCGCCGGGACTAGCGGGAGGCACGCCTACGAGCAGTACTTC
TRBV11-1	TRBJ2-5	-	-	CASSTGVSKETQYF	TGTGCCAGCAGCACGGGGGTCAGCAAAGAGACCCAGTACTTC
TRBV9	TRBJ2-1	-	-	CASSVGPEQFF	TGTGCCAGCAGCGTAGGGCCGGAGCAGTTCTTC
TRBV4-1	TRBJ2-7	-	-	CASSQVGRAYEQYF	TGCGCCAGCAGCCAAGTAGGGAGAGCCTACGAGCAGTACTTC
TRBV10-3	TRBJ2-7	TRBD1	-	CAISRQGGPHYEQYF	TGTGCCATCAGCAGACAGGGGGGTCCCCACTACGAGCAGTACTTC
TRBV10-2	TRBJ1-6	-	-	CASSEGRRGSPLHF	TGCGCCAGCAGTGAGGGCCGCCGTGGTTCACCCCTCCACTTT
TRBV14	TRBJ2-1	TRBD1	-	CASSFEGTGVGEQFF	TGTGCCAGCAGCTTCGAGGGGACAGGGGTTGGTGAGCAGTTCTTC
TRBV19	TRBJ1-2	TRBD1	-	CASSEVQGDGYTF	TGTGCCAGTAGCGAGGTTCAGGGGGATGGCTACACCTTC
TRBV7-2	TRBJ2-3	-	-	CASSSWTISLAGNRYF	TGTGCCAGCAGCTCCTGGACAATCTCTCTGGCCGGTAACCGGTATTTT
TRBV7-6	TRBJ2-2	-	-	CASSLGFGAGELFF	TGTGCCAGCAGCTTGGGCTTCGGGGCCGGGGAGCTGTTTTTT
TRBV7-2	TRBJ1-2	-	few	CASSLVSSEYGYTF	TGTGCCAGCAGCTTAGTAAGCAGCGAGTATGGCTACACCTTC
TRBV9	TRBJ2-7	TRBD2	-	CASSAGLADSYEQYF	TGTGCCAGCAGCGCCGGACTAGCGGATTCGTACGAGCAGTACTTC